Below are 32 T cell receptor beta chains sequenced from a single sample in a study of cytomegalovirus exposure and HLA in healthy donors. The PCR ran on 60 Vbeta and 13 Jbeta primers. The assay was immunoSEQ multiplex PCR, and TCRdb's table has in-frame clones only and misses some. This sample has roughly 100,000 clones; 60% to 80% occur once, and the top ten carry around 8.6%. The specimen was PBMCs. Receptor source: a middle-aged woman in good health and CMV-seropositive.

This chain connects TRBV2 to TRBJ2-3, with a weak D call TRBD2 (6 bases). The CDR3 sequence is 14 residues long. Germline assignment: CDR1 SNHLY and CDR2 FYNNEI. V lost 7 bases and J lost 6, with 17 bases in between. In DNA, the CDR3 is TGTGCCAGCACGAACCGGGAGCTAGCGGATACGCAGTATTTT. Its protein is CASTNRELADTQYF.

The CDR3 DNA follows: TGTGCCAGCAGCTTCCTTGACAGGGGCGGGGCAGATACGCAGTATTTT. Protein product: CASSFLDRGGADTQYF. The chain carries TRBV5-6 and TRBJ2-3, with 8 bases lining up with TRBD1. The germline V gene has CDR1 SGHDT and CDR2 YYEEEE. Germline trimming cut 2 bases from V and 4 bases from J; bases unmatched to any gene: 9. There are 16 residues in the CDR3.

This rearrangement joins TRBV11-2 to TRBJ1-6; D is ambiguous. CDR3 length: 14 residues. The V gene's germline CDR1 is SGHAT and CDR2 FQNNGV. Between the trimmed V and J ends, which lost 5 bases and 7 bases, there was a span of 12 bases. CDR3 sequence: CASSPRTGNSPLHF. The CDR3 DNA reads as TGTGCCAGCAGCCCGAGGACGGGGAATTCACCCCTCCACTTT.

The chain uses TRBV27 and TRBJ2-5, with a possible D match to TRBD1 (6 bases). Germline CDR1 MNHEY, CDR2 SMNVEV (reference sequence). V was trimmed by 5 bases and J by 1 base, leaving 11 bases between them. This CDR3 is 14 amino acids long. The CDR3 sequence: CASSRRDIQETQYF. The DNA for the CDR3 is TGTGCCAGCAGTCGACGGGACATCCAAGAGACCCAGTACTTC.

This chain links TRBV27 with TRBJ1-2; tentative D call: TRBD1 (5 bases). The length of the CDR3 is 15 residues. V gave up 5 bases and J gave up 4 bases, with 17 bases separating them. Per germline, CDR1 MNHEY and CDR2 SMNVEV (reference sequence). CDR3 in DNA: TGTGCCAGCAGTCCGCACCCCGGGGGTGCCTATGGCTACACCTTC. Its protein product is CASSPHPGGAYGYTF.

This chain joins TRBV7-6 and TRBJ1-1; D is uncertain. The CDR3 is 13 amino acids. CDR1 and CDR2 from the germline V gene are SGHVS and FNYEAQ. V shed 6 bases and J shed 0 bases, with 8 bases lying between them. CDR3 amino acids: CASRTHLNTEAFF. The CDR3 DNA reads as TGTGCCAGCAGGACACACCTGAACACTGAAGCTTTCTTT.

The genes are TRBV27 and TRBJ2-3, with 10 bases lining up with TRBD2. CDR1 MNHEY and CDR2 SMNVEV come from the germline V gene (reference sequence). V shed 10 bases and J 6 bases; nucleotides not matched to a gene: 10. The CDR3 runs 14 residues. The CDR3 DNA reads as TGTGCCACCCACCTAGCGGGGGACGACGATACGCAGTATTTT. It yields the protein CATHLAGDDDTQYF.

The table lists this clone with a few counts. V usage is TRBV4-2 and J usage is TRBJ2-1; possibly TRBD1 for D (6 bases). This CDR3 contains 16 residues. V was shortened by 0 bases and J by 4 bases, with 13 bases between the two germline ends. CDR1 and CDR2 from the germline V gene are LGHNA and YNFKEQ. The CDR3 nucleotides read TGTGCCAGCAGCCAAGAACCCTCCGGGACATACAATGAGCAGTTCTTC. The encoded protein is CASSQEPSGTYNEQFF.

The chain is built from TRBV28 and TRBJ2-5, with 8 bases lining up with TRBD1. J gave up 5 bases and V 5 bases, and 4 bases lay outside the gene matches. The CDR3 has 13 residues. The germline V gene has CDR1 MDHEN and CDR2 SYDVKM. The CDR3 DNA sequence: TGTGCCAGCAGTAGACAGGGGACCGAGACCCAGTACTTC. Encoded protein: CASSRQGTETQYF.

The CDR3 reads CASSPELSSYEQYF. Here the CDR3 DNA reads TGTGCCAGCTCACCAGAACTGTCCTCCTACGAGCAGTACTTC. V and J are TRBV18 and TRBJ2-7, with unresolved D. The V gene's germline CDR1 is KGHSH and CDR2 LQKENI. V was clipped by 2 bases and J by 0 bases, with 8 bases between them. The CDR3 extends over 14 amino acids. Drawing the rest from reference TRBV18 and TRBJ2-7, the complete variable domain is NAGVMQNPRHLVRRRGQEARLRCSPMKGHSHVYWYRQLPEEGLKFMVYLQKENIIDESGMPKERFSAEFPKEGPSILRIQQVVRGDSAAYFCASSPELSSYEQYFGPGTRLTVT.

The J gene is TRBJ1-2, the V gene TRBV7-2; no firm D call. The CDR3 spans 13 residues. Germline CDR1 SGHTA, CDR2 FQGNSA. Trimming left V 6 bases short and J 8 bases short, with 16 bases between. CDR3 loop: CASSLPGAEGYTF. The CDR3 DNA reads as TGTGCCAGCAGTCTCCCAGGCGCAGAAGGCTACACCTTC.

This clone has a single count. The chain is built from TRBV4-1 and TRBJ2-2, with D perhaps matching TRBD2 (6 bases). CDR1 is MGHRA, CDR2 YSYEKL, per germline. The length of the CDR3 is 14 residues. V lost 4 bases to trimming and J lost 4 bases, with 10 bases between them. This chain's CDR3 is CASSPREFTGELFF. The CDR3 DNA sequence: TGCGCCAGCAGCCCCCGGGAGTTCACCGGGGAGCTGTTTTTT.

This clone was observed a single time. This chain connects TRBV7-6 to TRBJ2-7; 10 bases line up with TRBD2. In germline, CDR1 is SGHVS, CDR2 FNYEAQ. The V gene end was trimmed by 1 base and the J gene end by 4 bases; junction bases not matched to a gene: 10. This CDR3 has 17 amino acids. This CDR3 is CASSLVEVPGLAYEQYF. In DNA form, the CDR3 reads TGTGCCAGCAGCTTAGTGGAGGTCCCGGGACTAGCGTACGAGCAGTACTTC. The full variable domain, with the rest looked up from reference TRBV7-6 and TRBJ2-7, is GAGVSQSPRYKVTKRGQDVALRCDPISGHVSLYWYRQALGQGPEFLTYFNYEAQQDKSGLPNDRFSAERPEGSISTLTIQRTEQRDSAMYRCASSLVEVPGLAYEQYFGPGTRLTVT.

The table lists this clone with a few counts. The genes are TRBV7-2 and TRBJ2-3; 16 bases are shared with TRBD2. Germline assignment: CDR1 SGHTA and CDR2 FQGNSA. The CDR3 has 18 amino acids. V dropped 4 bases and J dropped 3; count of bases not matched to a gene: 7. The CDR3, as DNA: TGTGCCAGCAGCTCGGGACTAGCGGGGGGGAGACAGACAGATACGCAGTATTTT. Amino acid sequence: CASSSGLAGGRQTDTQYF.

The chain joins TRBV5-1 to TRBJ1-4; possibly TRBD1 for D (5 bases). This CDR3 has 14 residues. CDR1 SGHRS and CDR2 YFSETQ come from the germline V gene. Trimming took 7 bases from V and 0 from J, leaving 10 bases between them. CDR3 in DNA: TGCGCCAGCTCCCAGGGTGCAACTAATGAAAAACTGTTTTTT. This translates into CASSQGATNEKLFF. Supplemented by reference TRBV5-1 and TRBJ1-4, the full variable domain reads KAGVTQTPRYLIKTRGQQVTLSCSPISGHRSVSWYQQTPGQGLQFLFEYFSETQRNKGNFPGRFSGRQFSNSRSEMNVSTLELGDSALYLCASSQGATNEKLFFGSGTQLSVL.

V and J are TRBV11-1 and TRBJ1-4; perhaps TRBD1 as D (6 bases). CDR1 is SGHAT, CDR2 FQDESV, per germline (reference sequence). CDR3 length: 15 amino acids. V was trimmed by 5 bases and J by 6 bases, leaving 16 bases between them. The CDR3 sequence is CASSPAGNRDEKLFF. The CDR3, as DNA: TGTGCCAGCAGCCCAGCTGGTAACAGGGATGAAAAACTGTTTTTT.

The chain is built from TRBV4-3 and TRBJ1-4; D is unclear. Per germline, CDR1 LGHNA and CDR2 YSLEER. V lost 5 bases and J lost 0, with 13 bases in between. This CDR3 comprises 16 residues. The CDR3 loop reads CASSSKTAATNEKLFF. CDR3 DNA: TGCGCCAGCAGCTCAAAAACCGCGGCAACTAATGAAAAACTGTTTTTT.

Notes on this clone: The junction departs from the called germline gene at one end, perhaps through a read error. This chain connects TRBV19 to TRBJ2-7; D is possibly TRBD1 (6 bases). Looked up from germline, CDR1 is LNHDA and CDR2 is SQIVND (reference sequence). The CDR3 is 12 residues long. CDR3 sequence reads: CASTLQDRDIHF. CDR3 in DNA: TGTGCCAGTACCCTACAGGACCGGGACATCCACTTC.

The CDR3 DNA is TGTGCCAGCAGCCCCGGTGGCAGGGGGGAGACCCAGTACTTC. This gives the protein CASSPGGRGETQYF. The chain is built from TRBV4-2 and TRBJ2-5; TRBD1 matches 7 bases. Germline CDR1 is LGHNA and CDR2 is YNFKEQ. This CDR3 region has 14 residues. Trimming cost V 4 bases and J 5 bases; bases outside gene matches: 7.

The chain recombines TRBV7-2 with TRBJ2-7; D may be TRBD1 (6 bases). The germline CDR1 and CDR2 sequences are SGHTA and FQGNSA. Trimming took off 4 bases at V and 8 bases at J, with 18 bases between the two ends. CDR3 size: 14 residues. The CDR3 bases are TGTGCCAGCAGCTCCCCATACAGGGATGGGAAGCAGTACTTC. As protein: CASSSPYRDGKQYF.

V is TRBV7-6 and J is TRBJ1-5; a possible D gene is TRBD1 (5 bases). The length of the CDR3 is 14 residues. V was clipped by 0 bases and J by 4 bases, with 7 bases between them. CDR1 and CDR2 (germline): SGHVS, FNYEAQ. CDR3 nucleotides: TGTGCCAGCAGCTTAGCGGGGACTAATCAGCCCCAGCATTTT. Translated: CASSLAGTNQPQHF.

The CDR3 region is CASSTTGTGGTQPQHF. In DNA form, the CDR3 reads TGTGCCAGTAGTACAACTGGGACAGGGGGCACTCAGCCCCAGCATTTT. This chain uses TRBV19 with TRBJ1-5, with 12 positions matching TRBD1. The CDR3 is 16 amino acids. With V trimmed by 4 bases and J by 6 bases, 7 bases remained unmatched. The germline V gene encodes CDR1 LNHDA and CDR2 SQIVND (reference sequence).

The chain couples TRBV5-4 to TRBJ1-2; 7 bases are a match to TRBD1. CDR1 and CDR2 (germline): SGHNT, YYREEE (reference sequence). There are 16 residues in the CDR3. Losses at the gene ends were 2 bases for V and 2 bases for J; bases not matched to a gene: 9. The CDR3 DNA follows: TGTGCCAGCAGCTTTCCCGGGACAGAGAGCAACTATGGCTACACCTTC. Protein product: CASSFPGTESNYGYTF.

The rearrangement links TRBV11-3 to TRBJ1-1; D is possibly TRBD1 (5 bases). CDR1 and CDR2 from the germline V gene are SGHNT and YENEEA. V was cut by 0 bases and J by 7 bases, with 15 bases left in between. The CDR3 is 15 amino acids. The DNA for the CDR3 is TGTGCCAGCAGCTTAGATGGAGCAGGGCGCGGTGAAGCTTTCTTT. This encodes CASSLDGAGRGEAFF. Variable domain in full (rest from reference TRBV11-3 and TRBJ1-1): EAGVVQSPRYKIIEKKQPVAFWCNPISGHNTLYWYLQNLGQGPELLIRYENEEAVDDSQLPKDRFSAERLKGVDSTLKIQPAELGDSAVYLCASSLDGAGRGEAFFGQGTRLTVV.

This chain uses TRBV10-1 with TRBJ2-2; weak D call: TRBD1 (5 bases). The germline CDR1 and CDR2 sequences are WNHNN and SYGVQD (reference sequence). This CDR3 comprises 14 residues. V shed 5 bases and J shed 8 bases, with 15 bases lying between them. In DNA form, the CDR3 reads TGCGCCAGCAGTAATCGACAGTCTCGAGGGGAGCTGTTTTTT. Amino acids: CASSNRQSRGELFF.

V is TRBV7-2 and J is TRBJ2-2, with TRBD2 matching over 8 bases. Germline trimming cut 0 bases from V and 4 bases from J; bases unmatched to any gene: 1. The CDR3 covers 15 residues. Germline lookup yields CDR1 SGHTA and CDR2 FQGNSA. In DNA form, the CDR3 reads TGTGCCAGCAGCTTAGCAGGACTAGCCACCGGGGAGCTGTTTTTT. Its protein product is CASSLAGLATGELFF. The variable domain in full, with the rest retrieved from reference TRBV7-2 and TRBJ2-2, is GAGVSQSPSNKVTEKGKDVELRCDPISGHTALYWYRQSLGQGLEFLIYFQGNSAPDKSGLPSDRFSAERTGGSVSTLTIQRTQQEDSAVYLCASSLAGLATGELFFGEGSRLTVL.

The chain recombines TRBV19 with TRBJ2-7, with a tentative D call TRBD2 (6 bases). Germline V gives CDR1 LNHDA, CDR2 SQIVND (reference sequence). There are 15 residues in the CDR3. Deletions cut 2 bases from V and 4 bases from J, with 15 bases between. The CDR3 DNA reads TGTGCCAGTAGTATATCCGGGACTTCTCAGTACGAGCAGTACTTC. Protein sequence: CASSISGTSQYEQYF.

CDR3 sequence (DNA): TGTGCCAGCAGTTACGGTGAGGGAAGCAATCAGCCCCAGCATTTT. This sequence encodes CASSYGEGSNQPQHF. This chain uses TRBV6-6 with TRBJ1-5; unclear D gene. The V gene lost 2 bases and the J gene lost 1 base, with 9 bases spanning the gap. Germline CDR1 MNHNY, CDR2 SVGAGI (reference sequence). The CDR3 is made up of 15 amino acids.

In the case of this clone: Other DNA sequences from this sample encode an identical CDR3 as well. V and J are TRBV18 and TRBJ2-7, with a weak D call TRBD2 (5 bases). The CDR3 spans 12 residues. CDR1 KGHSH and CDR2 LQKENI come from the germline V gene. The ends were cut back, 3 bases at V and 7 bases at J, with 10 bases in the middle. CDR3 coding DNA: TGTGCCAGCTCACCCCCTGGCGGGGAGCAGTACTTC. Residues: CASSPPGGEQYF.

This chain links TRBV4-2 with TRBJ2-3; TRBD2 agrees at 11 bases. Germline CDR1 reads LGHNA; CDR2 reads YNFKEQ. The CDR3 is made up of 18 amino acids. The trim removed 0 bases at V and 2 bases at J, leaving 7 bases unmatched. The CDR3 spells CASSQEFLAGGPTDTQYF. For the CDR3, the DNA is TGTGCCAGCAGCCAAGAATTCCTAGCGGGGGGCCCCACAGATACGCAGTATTTT.

This sequence joins TRBV10-3 and TRBJ1-6, with TRBD1 identical over 10 bases. V trimming: 3 bases; J trimming: 8 bases; junction bases outside the gene matches: 16. This CDR3 is built from 19 residues. The germline V gene encodes CDR1 ENHRY and CDR2 SYGVKD. The CDR3 DNA follows: TGTGCCATCAGTGAAACTCGACAGGGGGCGCGGGCGCGGGATTCACCCCTCCACTTT. Translated: CAISETRQGARARDSPLHF.

This sequence joins TRBV5-1 and TRBJ2-5, with D possibly matching TRBD1 (5 bases). Per the germline V gene, CDR1 is SGHRS and CDR2 is YFSETQ. Trimming removed 4 bases at V and 1 base at J, with 8 bases between. The CDR3 consists of 13 residues. The CDR3 DNA reads as TGCGCCAGCAGCACGACAGCCCAAGAGACCCAGTACTTC. It translates to CASSTTAQETQYF.